A selection of T cell receptor beta chains follows, all from one sample in a study of blood T cell repertoires in COVID-19. TCRdb keeps only in-frame clones here, not all; method: immunoSEQ multiplex PCR. The top ten clones hold roughly 5.4% of a sample with about 140,000 clones, around 87% of them seen once. Sample: peripheral blood. The source of these receptors is a human donor in a cohort sampled during active COVID-19. Both conserved end residues are part of each CDR3. D genes are given only for firm matches. Clone size is stated in some rows and not others, as once, few, many or a class when expanded.

D gene	V gene	clone size	CDR3 length	J gene	CDR3 DNA	CDR3 protein
.	TRBV5-8	.	15	TRBJ2-2	TGTGCCAGCAGGATAAAGGGGGCGAACACCGGGGAGCTGTTTTTT	CASRIKGANTGELFF
.	TRBV27	.	12	TRBJ1-5	TGTGCCAGCGGACCGGGAAATCAGCCCCAGCATTTT	CASGPGNQPQHF
.	TRBV6-4	.	15	TRBJ1-5	TGTGCCAGCAGTGACTGGTGGGAAGGGAGTCAGCCCCAGCATTTT	CASSDWWEGSQPQHF
.	TRBV28	few	14	TRBJ2-4	TGTGCCAGCAGTCCCGGGACTCTACAAAACATTCAGTACTTC	CASSPGTLQNIQYF
.	TRBV6-6	once	14	TRBJ2-7	TGTGCCAGCAGTTACCGGGGGAGCGGTTACGAGCAGTACTTC	CASSYRGSGYEQYF
TRBD1	TRBV7-6	.	15	TRBJ2-5	TGTGCCAGCAGCCCCCGACAGGGGGGAAAAGAGACCCAGTACTTC	CASSPRQGGKETQYF
TRBD1	TRBV6-5	.	15	TRBJ1-2	TGTGCCAGCAGGGAGTTAAAAACAGGGGAGGTTGGCTACACCTTC	CASRELKTGEVGYTF
.	TRBV7-2	.	16	TRBJ1-2	TGTGCCAGCAGCTTAGGTTTCCGGACAGAGCTCTATGGCTACACCTTC	CASSLGFRTELYGYTF
.	TRBV4-2	.	16	TRBJ2-5	TGTGCCAGCAGCCAAGGACGACTTAGCAGCAAAGAGACCCAGTACTTC	CASSQGRLSSKETQYF
TRBD1	TRBV5-1	.	14	TRBJ2-7	TGCGCCAGCAGCTTGGTGGACAGGCCATACGAGCAGTACTTC	CASSLVDRPYEQYF
TRBD1	TRBV3-1/TRBV3-2	.	15	TRBJ1-2	TGTGCCAGCAGCCTCACCCGGACAGGGAAATATGGCTACACCTTC	CASSLTRTGKYGYTF
.	TRBV5-6	.	13	TRBJ2-1	TGTGCCAGCAGCCTTGGCCTCTACAATGAGCAGTTCTTC	CASSLGLYNEQFF
.	TRBV6-5	few	13	TRBJ2-1	TGTGCCAGCAGTTACCTACAGGGCGATGAGCAGTTCTTC	CASSYLQGDEQFF
TRBD1	TRBV6-5	once	14	TRBJ2-7	TGTGCCAGCACCCCGACCCAGGGGGCCTACGAGCAGTACTTC	CASTPTQGAYEQYF
.	TRBV25-1	.	14	TRBJ1-1	TGTGCCAGCAGTGCCCCGATGGCCCACACTGAAGCTTTCTTT	CASSAPMAHTEAFF